A single sample gave rise to the 3 T cell receptor beta chains below, sequenced in a study of cytomegalovirus exposure and HLA in healthy donors. The primer mix had 60 Vbeta and 13 Jbeta primers. Clones were read by immunoSEQ multiplex PCR, and TCRdb kept only the in-frame ones, dropping some. Of about 140,000 clones in the sample, around 75% were seen once. Sequencing used PBMCs. The receptors shown here come from a woman in her twenties or thirties in good health and CMV-seronegative.

The chain couples TRBV14 to TRBJ2-6, with D maybe TRBD1 (6 bases). The CDR3 runs to 16 residues. Per the germline V gene, CDR1 is SGHDN and CDR2 is FVKESK. V lost 5 bases and J 0 bases, leaving 11 bases between the germline ends. The CDR3 reads CASSLQGFSGANVLTF. In nucleotides, the CDR3 is TGTGCCAGCAGCTTACAGGGCTTCTCTGGGGCCAACGTCCTGACTTTC.

The CDR3 loop is CASSFCSGGYV. The CDR3, as DNA: TGTGCCAGCAGTTTCTGTAGCGGGGGGTACGTC. The chain links TRBV27 to TRBJ2-7; 9 bases align to TRBD2. Germline lookup yields CDR1 MNHEY and CDR2 SMNVEV (reference sequence). The CDR3 length is 11 residues. The trim removed 3 bases at V and 12 bases at J, leaving 3 bases unmatched.

Only a few counts were recorded for this clone. The chain is built from TRBV6-6 and TRBJ1-4, with D maybe TRBD1 (5 bases). CDR1 is MNHNY, CDR2 SVGAGI, per germline (reference sequence). V was cut by 2 bases and J by 5 bases, with 9 bases left in between. The CDR3 totals 14 residues. CDR3 in amino acids: CASSYGGMNEKLFF. In DNA form, the CDR3 reads TGTGCCAGCAGTTACGGGGGGATGAATGAAAAACTGTTTTTT.